This T cell receptor (beta chain) comes out of a study of blood T cell repertoires in COVID-19. CDR1 is ENHRY and CDR2 is SYGVKD in the germline V gene. With 2 bases clipped from V and 1 base from J, the junction kept 3 bases outside the gene matches. The CDR3 has 15 residues. This clone was recorded once. In the original workflow: Scientists estimated how many nucleated cells there were by amplifying reference gene primers. Generated by immunoSEQ multiplex PCR, the TCRdb table keeps only in-frame clones and is missing some. V, J and clone size are taken as reported in that table, and D and trimming were inferred from the DNA itself. The sample yields roughly 120,000 clones, approximately 85% seen once.

The rearrangement joins TRBV10-3 to TRBJ2-7; 9 bases map to TRBD2. Material: peripheral blood. The receptor was derived from a human donor in a cohort sampled during active COVID-19. CDR3 nucleotide sequence: TGTGCCATCAGTGAGGGGACTAGCAGATCCTACGAGCAGTACTTC. Translating it yields CAISEGTSRSYEQYF.